One and the same sample provided the 9 T cell receptor beta chains below, sequenced in a study of cytomegalovirus exposure and HLA in healthy donors. PCR employed 60 Vbeta and 13 Jbeta primers. Only in-frame clones appear in the TCRdb table, and some are missing; sequencing was by immunoSEQ multiplex PCR. The table shows 140,000 to 150,000 clones, with 65% to 85% occurring only once. Sequencing was done on a sample of PBMCs. Receptors were obtained from a woman aged 40 to 55 in good health and CMV-seropositive.

V is TRBV28 and J is TRBJ1-4; D not certain. The CDR3 covers 12 residues. Germline loops: CDR1 MDHEN, CDR2 SYDVKM. V was pared by 7 bases and J by 4 bases, with 7 bases between. The CDR3 coding sequence is TGTGCCAGCACCAGTAATAATGAAAAACTGTTTTTT. Protein sequence: CASTSNNEKLFF.

The chain carries TRBV19 and TRBJ2-2; 9 bases align to TRBD2. The germline gives CDR1 LNHDA, CDR2 SQIVND (reference sequence). CDR3 size: 15 residues. The V segment lost 3 bases and the J segment 6 bases; nucleotides outside the gene matches: 5. The CDR3 spells CASSIGAGGPGELFF. DNA of the CDR3: TGTGCCAGTAGTATTGGCGCGGGAGGGCCCGGGGAGCTGTTTTTT.

This clone was seen more than once but under ten times. The CDR3 sequence is CASGGQPNTEAFF. DNA of the CDR3: TGTGCCAGCGGAGGACAGCCGAACACTGAAGCTTTCTTT. This sequence joins TRBV6-1 and TRBJ1-1, with D possibly matching TRBD1 (6 bases). V was trimmed by 8 bases and J by 1 base, leaving 11 bases between them. Germline assignment: CDR1 MNHNS and CDR2 SASEGT. The CDR3 contains 13 residues.

This clone was counted a single time. The chain has TRBV5-1 and TRBJ1-1; TRBD1 is a possible D gene (6 bases). The CDR3 runs to 16 residues. Trimming removed 1 base from V and 7 bases from J, with 20 bases in between. Per the germline V gene, CDR1 is SGHRS and CDR2 is YFSETQ. Here the CDR3 reads CASSLLGGAWSGEAFF. DNA for the CDR3: TGCGCCAGCAGCTTGCTTGGGGGCGCATGGTCGGGTGAAGCTTTCTTT.

V gene TRBV6-1 combines with J gene TRBJ2-3; D unclear. Trimming took off 1 base at V and 2 bases at J, with 19 bases between the two ends. In germline, CDR1 is MNHNS, CDR2 SASEGT. This CDR3 has 18 residues. This CDR3 is CASSEGGGVRRNTDTQYF. The CDR3 region has the DNA TGTGCCAGCAGTGAAGGAGGCGGAGTAAGGCGGAACACAGATACGCAGTATTTT.

CDR3 protein: CASRLRGIGGETQYF. The CDR3 DNA follows: TGTGCCAGCAGACTCAGGGGTATAGGTGGGGAGACCCAGTACTTC. This sequence joins TRBV6-5 and TRBJ2-5; the D gene is possibly TRBD1 (6 bases). The V and J ends lost 6 bases and 5 bases respectively, with 19 bases between them. This CDR3 comprises 15 residues. Germline V gene data show CDR1 as MNHEY and CDR2 as SVGAGI.

The V and J genes are TRBV11-2 and TRBJ1-3, with D hard to call. The germline gives CDR1 SGHAT, CDR2 FQNNGV. This CDR3 has 17 amino acids. V was trimmed by 1 base and J by 0 bases, leaving 13 bases between them. The CDR3, as DNA: TGTGCCAGCAGCTTAGTACAAGGAGGATCCTCTGGAAACACCATATATTTT. Protein product: CASSLVQGGSSGNTIYF.

The rearrangement joins TRBV27 to TRBJ1-2; D is perhaps TRBD1 (6 bases). Germline V gene sequence: CDR1 MNHEY, CDR2 SMNVEV (reference sequence). Trimming took off 6 bases at V and 2 bases at J, with 16 bases between the two ends. CDR3 length: 15 residues. The CDR3 here is CASSPSPQGNYGYTF. CDR3 DNA: TGTGCCAGCAGCCCATCTCCACAGGGAAACTATGGCTACACCTTC.

The table lists this clone with a count of one. The gene calls are TRBV29-1 and TRBJ1-4; D possibly corresponds to TRBD1 (6 bases). The V end lost 8 bases, the J end lost 8 bases, and 21 bases lay between the germline ends. Germline lookup yields CDR1 SQVTM and CDR2 ANQGSEA. CDR3 size: 14 residues. The CDR3 DNA reads as TGCAGCTTCCGCGGCGGGGGGCTTTACGAAAAACTGTTTTTT. This gives the protein CSFRGGGLYEKLFF.